Sequencing of this TCR beta chain was carried out in a study of blood T cell repertoires in COVID-19. About the study: Samples came from the United States, Italy and Spain, spanning acute and convalescent COVID-19. Sources were T cells, B-cell-depleted T cells, or PBMCs; the material itself was cDNA or gDNA.

Assay: immunoSEQ multiplex PCR; the TCRdb copy retains only in-frame clones and omits some. The table includes 95,000 or so clones, 86% detected once. V was pared by 6 bases and J by 7 bases, with 8 bases of the junction left unmatched. Germline assignment: CDR1 MGHRA and CDR2 YSYEKL. This CDR3 has 14 residues. V gene TRBV4-1 combines with J gene TRBJ1-4; 7 nucleotides line up with TRBD1. The origin of this receptor is a man older than 75 with active or convalescent COVID-19. Sequencing was done on a sample of peripheral blood. As DNA, the CDR3 is TGCGCCAGCAGGGACGGGAACAGGGGTGAAAAACTGTTTTTT. Its translation is CASRDGNRGEKLFF.